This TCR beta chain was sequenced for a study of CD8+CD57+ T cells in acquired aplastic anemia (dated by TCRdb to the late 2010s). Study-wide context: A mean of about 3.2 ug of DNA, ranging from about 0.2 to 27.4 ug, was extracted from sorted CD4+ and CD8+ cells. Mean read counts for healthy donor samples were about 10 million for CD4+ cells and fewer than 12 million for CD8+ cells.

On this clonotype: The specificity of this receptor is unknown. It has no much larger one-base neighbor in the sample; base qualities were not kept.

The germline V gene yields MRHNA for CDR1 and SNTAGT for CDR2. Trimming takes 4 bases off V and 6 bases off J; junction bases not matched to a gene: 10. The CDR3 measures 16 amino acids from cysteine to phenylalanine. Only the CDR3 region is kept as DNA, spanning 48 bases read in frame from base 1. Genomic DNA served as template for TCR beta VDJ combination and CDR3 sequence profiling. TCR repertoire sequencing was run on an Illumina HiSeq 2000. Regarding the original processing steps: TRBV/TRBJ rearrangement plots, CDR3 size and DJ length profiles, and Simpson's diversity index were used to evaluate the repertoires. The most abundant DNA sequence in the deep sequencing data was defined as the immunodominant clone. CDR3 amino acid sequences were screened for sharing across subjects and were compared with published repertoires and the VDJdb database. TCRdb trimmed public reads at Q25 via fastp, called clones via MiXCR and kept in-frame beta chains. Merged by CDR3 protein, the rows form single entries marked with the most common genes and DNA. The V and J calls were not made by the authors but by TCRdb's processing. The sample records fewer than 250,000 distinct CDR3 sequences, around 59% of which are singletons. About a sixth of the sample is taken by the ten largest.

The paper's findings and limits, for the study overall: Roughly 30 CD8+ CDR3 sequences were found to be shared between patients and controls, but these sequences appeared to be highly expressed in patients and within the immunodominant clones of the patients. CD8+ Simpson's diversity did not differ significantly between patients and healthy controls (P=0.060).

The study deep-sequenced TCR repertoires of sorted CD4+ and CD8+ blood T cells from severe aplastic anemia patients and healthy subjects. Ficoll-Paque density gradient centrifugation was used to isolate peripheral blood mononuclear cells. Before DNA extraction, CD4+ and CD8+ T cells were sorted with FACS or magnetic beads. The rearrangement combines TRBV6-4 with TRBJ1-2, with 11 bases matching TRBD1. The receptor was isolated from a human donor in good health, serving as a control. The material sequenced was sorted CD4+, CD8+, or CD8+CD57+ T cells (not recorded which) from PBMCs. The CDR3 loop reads CASSAGGTGGKDGYTF. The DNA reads TGTGCCAGCAGTGCGGGAGGGACAGGGGGAAAGGATGGCTACACCTTC.